The sample holds a few counts of the clone carrying this TCR beta chain. The antigen remains undetermined. This entry belongs to a study of beta chain features in type 1 diabetes. Study in general: In all, around 100 million sorted cells from all samples were analyzed. Study-wide results and limits: Fewer junction insertions and more nucleotide deletions appeared in type 1 diabetes patients. High-TCR-expressing cells could be over-represented by cDNA sequencing.

Germline V gene data show CDR1 as LNHDA and CDR2 as SQIVND (reference sequence). Trimming pared 4 bases from V and 7 bases from J, leaving 14 bases between. This CDR3 spans 13 amino acids. All of the isolated RNA was reverse transcribed, so expressed TCRB transcripts were sequenced. Clones were sequenced by immunoSEQ multiplex PCR, and TCRdb holds only the in-frame ones, with some missing. The table has a few hundred thousand clones, over 7.5% seen once. The sequenced sample consisted of naive CD4+ T cells from blood. This clonotype was obtained from a woman aged 18-29 years in good health. The chain joins TRBV19 to TRBJ2-7; the D gene is possibly TRBD2 (5 bases). CDR3 sequence reads: CASSTSGGPEQYF. In DNA form, the CDR3 reads TGTGCCAGTAGTACCTCAGGAGGCCCGGAGCAGTACTTC. The variable domain in full, with the rest retrieved from reference TRBV19 and TRBJ2-7, is DGGITQSPKYLFRKEGQNVTLSCEQNLNHDAMYWYRQDPGQGLRLIYYSQIVNDFQKGDIAEGYSVSREKKESFPLTVTSAQKNPTAFYLCASSTSGGPEQYFGPGTRLTVT.